This T cell receptor (beta chain) was captured in a study of shared clonotypes between healthy human individuals. The study's findings and limits: The naive CD4 repertoires of several donors were compared, and roughly 5% of clonotypes were shared. Compared with memory subsets, naive subsets generally had larger estimated richness.

Some clones are missing from TCRdb's copy, which holds only in-frame ones; the method was immunoSEQ multiplex PCR. The table lists roughly 550,000 clones, nearly 97% of them singletons. Germline V gives CDR1 SGHNT, CDR2 YYREEE (reference sequence). The CDR3 runs to 16 residues. Trimming stripped 0 bases from V and 2 bases from J, with 13 bases between. In the case of this clone: Its antigen is still unknown.

The naive CD8 population came from CD45RO-negative cells selected for CCR7, without terminally differentiated effector memory CD45RA+ cells. The material sequenced was naive CD8+ T cells sorted from blood. The receptor's source is a woman aged 30 to 39 in good health. The genes are TRBV5-4 and TRBJ2-3; TRBD2 might be the D (5 bases). The DNA of the CDR3 is TGTGCCAGCAGCTTGGACGGAGCGGAGTCCACAGATACGCAGTATTTT. The encoded protein is CASSLDGAESTDTQYF.